This T cell receptor beta chain derives from a study of PD-L1 blockade in urothelial cancer. Sequencing was performed with immunoSEQ multiplex PCR; in TCRdb, only in-frame clones are kept and a portion is missing. The sample yields roughly 56,000 clones, over 70% seen once. A single count supports this clone. This CDR3 comprises 15 residues. The germline V and J ends were trimmed by 0 bases and 2 bases, with 9 bases remaining between them. The V gene's germline CDR1 is SGDLS and CDR2 YYNGEE. J is TRBJ1-3 and V is TRBV9; tentatively, D is TRBD1 (6 bases). The sequence came from a man in his 70s with urothelial cancer. Source: PBMCs, taken around atezolizumab (anti-PD-L1) treatment. The CDR3 sequence: CASSVDWDTGNTIYF. The CDR3 nucleotides read TGTGCCAGCAGCGTAGATTGGGACACTGGAAACACCATATATTTT. The full variable domain, in which reference TRBV9 and TRBJ1-3 provide the parts outside the CDR3, is DSGVTQTPKHLITATGQRVTLRCSPRSGDLSVYWYQQSLDQGLQFLIQYYNGEERAKGNILERFSAQQFPDLHSELNLSSLELGDSALYFCASSVDWDTGNTIYFGEGSWLTVV.